This T cell receptor beta chain originates from a study of beta chain features in type 1 diabetes. The junction had 2 bases not matched to a gene; V was cut back by 4 bases and J by 6 bases. Germline CDR1 is MDHEN and CDR2 is SYDVKM. CDR3 length: 13 residues. In this sample, this clone turned up a few times. Using CD45RO/CCR7/CD25/CD127/CD95/CD27, CD4+ naive, central memory, regulatory and stem cell-like memory cells were sorted. Investigators reverse transcribed all isolated RNA, so they sequenced expressed TCRB transcripts. Only in-frame clones appear in the TCRdb table, and some are missing; sequencing was by immunoSEQ multiplex PCR. The sample includes hundreds of thousands of clones, 15% to 20% of them seen just once.

The chain combines TRBV28 with TRBJ1-4; 7 bases match TRBD1. Sample: naive CD4+ T cells from blood. The source is a woman aged 18-30 years in good health. CDR3 in amino acids: CASSSGGDEKLFF. CDR3 bases: TGTGCCAGCAGTTCAGGGGGGGATGAAAAACTGTTTTTT. Full variable domain (missing parts from reference TRBV28 and TRBJ1-4): DVKVTQSSRYLVKRTGEKVFLECVQDMDHENMFWYRQDPGLGLRLIYFSYDVKMKEKGDIPEGYSVSREKKERFSLILESASTNQTSMYLCASSSGGDEKLFFGSGTQLSVL.